This T cell receptor (beta chain) derives from a study of cytomegalovirus exposure and HLA in healthy donors. With 60 Vbeta and 13 Jbeta primers, the PCR was carried out. Profiling relied on immunoSEQ multiplex PCR, and the TCRdb table lists in-frame clones only, not all of them. Of 100,000 to 150,000 clones in the sample, approximately 70% were seen once. CDR3 length equals 13 residues. The trim removed 8 bases at V and 7 bases at J, leaving 6 bases unmatched. CDR1 and CDR2 (germline): LNHNV, YYDKDF (reference sequence). V usage is TRBV15 and J usage is TRBJ2-2; 8 nucleotides line up with TRBD2. This TCR was recovered from an older woman in good health and CMV-seropositive. Sequences were obtained from PBMCs. Written as DNA, the CDR3 is TGTGCCACCCGGGAGGGGTCAGGCGGGGAGCTGTTTTTT. Its protein is CATREGSGGELFF.